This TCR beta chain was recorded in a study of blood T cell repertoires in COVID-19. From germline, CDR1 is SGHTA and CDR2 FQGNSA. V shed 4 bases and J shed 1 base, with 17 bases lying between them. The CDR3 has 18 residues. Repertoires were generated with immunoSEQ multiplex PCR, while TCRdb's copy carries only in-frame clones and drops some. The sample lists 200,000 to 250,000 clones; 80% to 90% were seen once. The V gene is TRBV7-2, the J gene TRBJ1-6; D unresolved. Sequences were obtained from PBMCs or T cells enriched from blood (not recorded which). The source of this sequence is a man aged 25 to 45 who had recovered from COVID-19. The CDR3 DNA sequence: TGTGCCAGCAGCTATAAGGTGGAGGGATTGTCCTATAATTCACCCCTCCACTTT. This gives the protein CASSYKVEGLSYNSPLHF.